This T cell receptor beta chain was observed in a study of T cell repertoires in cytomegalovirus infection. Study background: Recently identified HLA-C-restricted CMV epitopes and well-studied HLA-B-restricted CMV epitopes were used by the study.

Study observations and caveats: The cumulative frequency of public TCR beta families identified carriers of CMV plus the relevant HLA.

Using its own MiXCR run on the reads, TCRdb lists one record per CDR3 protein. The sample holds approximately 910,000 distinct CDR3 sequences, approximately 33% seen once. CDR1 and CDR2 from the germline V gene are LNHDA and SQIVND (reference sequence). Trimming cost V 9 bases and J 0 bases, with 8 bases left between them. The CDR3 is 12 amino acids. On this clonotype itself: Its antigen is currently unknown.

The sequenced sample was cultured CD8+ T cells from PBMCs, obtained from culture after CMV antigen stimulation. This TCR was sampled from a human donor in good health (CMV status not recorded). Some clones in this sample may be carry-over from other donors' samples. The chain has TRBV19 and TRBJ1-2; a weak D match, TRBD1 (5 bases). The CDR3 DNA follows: TGTGCCAGCCTGGACACTAACTATGGCTACACCTTC. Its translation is CASLDTNYGYTF.